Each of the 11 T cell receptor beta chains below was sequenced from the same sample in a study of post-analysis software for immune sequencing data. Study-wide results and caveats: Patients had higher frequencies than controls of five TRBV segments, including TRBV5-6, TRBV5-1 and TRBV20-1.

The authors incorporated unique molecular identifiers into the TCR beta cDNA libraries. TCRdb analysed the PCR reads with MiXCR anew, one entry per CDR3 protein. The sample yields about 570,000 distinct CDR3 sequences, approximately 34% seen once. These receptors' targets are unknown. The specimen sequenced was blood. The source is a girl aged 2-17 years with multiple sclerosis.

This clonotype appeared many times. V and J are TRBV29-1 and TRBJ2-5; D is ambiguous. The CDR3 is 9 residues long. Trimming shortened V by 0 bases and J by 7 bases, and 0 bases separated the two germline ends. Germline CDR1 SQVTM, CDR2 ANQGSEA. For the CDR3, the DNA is TGCAGCGTTGAAGAGACCCAGTACTTC. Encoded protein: CSVEETQYF.

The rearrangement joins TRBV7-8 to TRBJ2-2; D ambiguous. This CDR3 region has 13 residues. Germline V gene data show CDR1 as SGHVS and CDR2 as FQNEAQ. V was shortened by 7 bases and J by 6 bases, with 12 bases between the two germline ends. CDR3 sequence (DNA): TGTGCCAGCATTCCCCCTTCGTCCGGGGAGCTGTTTTTT. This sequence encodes CASIPPSSGELFF.

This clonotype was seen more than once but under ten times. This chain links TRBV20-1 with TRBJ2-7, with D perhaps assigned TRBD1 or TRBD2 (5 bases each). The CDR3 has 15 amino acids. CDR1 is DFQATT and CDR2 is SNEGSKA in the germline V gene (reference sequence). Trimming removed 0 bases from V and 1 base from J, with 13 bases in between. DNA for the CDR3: TGCAGTGCTAGAGATCCGGGGCGGGCTTCCTACGAGCAGTACTTC. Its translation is CSARDPGRASYEQYF.

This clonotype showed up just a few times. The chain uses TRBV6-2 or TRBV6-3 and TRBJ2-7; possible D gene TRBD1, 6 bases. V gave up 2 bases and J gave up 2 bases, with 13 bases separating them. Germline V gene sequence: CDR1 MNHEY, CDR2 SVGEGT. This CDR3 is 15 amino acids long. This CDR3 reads CASSYQGQIPYEQYF. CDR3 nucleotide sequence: TGTGCCAGCAGTTACCAAGGACAGATCCCCTACGAGCAGTACTTC.

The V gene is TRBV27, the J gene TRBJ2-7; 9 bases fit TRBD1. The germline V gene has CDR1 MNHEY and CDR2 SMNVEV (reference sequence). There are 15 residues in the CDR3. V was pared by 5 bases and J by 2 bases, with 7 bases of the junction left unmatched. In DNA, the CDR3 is TGTGCCAGCAGTGTTTTACAGGGGGCGGCCTACGAGCAGTACTTC. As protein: CASSVLQGAAYEQYF.

The CDR3 sequence: CASSSLAGGRQETQYF. DNA for the CDR3: TGCGCCAGCAGCTCTTTAGCGGGGGGCCGGCAAGAGACCCAGTACTTC. V and J are TRBV5-1 and TRBJ2-5; 10 positions agree with TRBD2. This CDR3 has 16 amino acids. With 3 bases clipped from V and 2 bases from J, the junction kept 7 bases outside the gene matches. The germline CDR1 and CDR2 sequences are SGHRS and YFSETQ.

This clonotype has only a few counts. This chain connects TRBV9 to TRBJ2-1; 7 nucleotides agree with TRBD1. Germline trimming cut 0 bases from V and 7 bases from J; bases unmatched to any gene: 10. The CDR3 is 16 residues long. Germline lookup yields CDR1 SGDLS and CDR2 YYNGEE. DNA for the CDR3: TGTGCCAGCAGCGTAGATATCCGGGACAGTAAAAATGAGCAGTTCTTC. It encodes CASSVDIRDSKNEQFF.

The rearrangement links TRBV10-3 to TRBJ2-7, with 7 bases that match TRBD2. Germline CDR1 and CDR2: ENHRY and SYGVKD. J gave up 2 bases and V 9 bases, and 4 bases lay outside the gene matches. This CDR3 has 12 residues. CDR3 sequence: CAIAGLAYEQYF. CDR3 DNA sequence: TGTGCCATAGCGGGGTTGGCCTACGAGCAGTACTTC.

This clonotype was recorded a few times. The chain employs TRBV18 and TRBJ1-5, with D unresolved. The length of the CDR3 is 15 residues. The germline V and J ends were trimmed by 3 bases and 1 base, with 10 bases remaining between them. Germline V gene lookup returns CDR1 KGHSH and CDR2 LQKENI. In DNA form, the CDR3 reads TGTGCCAGCTCACCTCGGACGCAAAGCAATCAGCCCCAGCATTTT. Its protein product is CASSPRTQSNQPQHF. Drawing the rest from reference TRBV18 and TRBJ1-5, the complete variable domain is NAGVMQNPRHLVRRRGQEARLRCSPMKGHSHVYWYRQLPEEGLKFMVYLQKENIIDESGMPKERFSAEFPKEGPSILRIQQVVRGDSAAYFCASSPRTQSNQPQHFGDGTRLSIL.

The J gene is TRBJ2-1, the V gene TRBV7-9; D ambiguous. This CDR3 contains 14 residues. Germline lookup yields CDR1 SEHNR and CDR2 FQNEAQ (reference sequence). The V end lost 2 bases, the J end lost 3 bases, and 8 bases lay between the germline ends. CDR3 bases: TGTGCCAGCAGCTTATTTTCAGACTACAATGAGCAGTTCTTC. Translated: CASSLFSDYNEQFF. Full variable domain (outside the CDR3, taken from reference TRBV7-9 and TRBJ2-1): DTGVSQNPRHKITKRGQNVTFRCDPISEHNRLYWYRQTLGQGPEFLTYFQNEAQLEKSRLLSDRFSAERPKGSFSTLEIQRTEQGDSAMYLCASSLFSDYNEQFFGPGTRLTVL.

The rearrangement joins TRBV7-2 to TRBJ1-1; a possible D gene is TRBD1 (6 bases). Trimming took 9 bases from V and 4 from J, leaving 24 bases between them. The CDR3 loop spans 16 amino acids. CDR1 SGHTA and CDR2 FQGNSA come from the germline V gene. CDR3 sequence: CASRATYRAPGTEAFF. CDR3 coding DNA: TGTGCCAGTAGAGCGACCTACAGGGCCCCGGGCACTGAAGCTTTCTTT.